The 10 T cell receptor beta chains below were found in one sample sequenced in a study of blood T cells in healthy people across ages. It was with a sample-barcoded 5' primer and a J-beta primer mix that a second PCR of about 6 to 12 cycles was run. In TCRdb, the 5' RACE reads were re-called with MiXCR into one record per CDR3 protein. The sample lists 950,000 to 1,200,000 distinct CDR3 sequences; roughly two fifths were seen once. The sample was blood. The receptors derive from a young man in good health.

The chain couples TRBV20-1 to TRBJ2-1, with 7 nucleotides matching TRBD2. This CDR3 has 13 amino acids. CDR1 and CDR2 (germline): DFQATT, SNEGSKA (reference sequence). V lost 6 bases to trimming and J lost 2 bases; unmatched junction nucleotides: 4. The DNA of the CDR3 is TGCAGTGCCGGGGAGGGTCCCTACAATGAGCAGTTCTTC. Encoded protein: CSAGEGPYNEQFF.

This chain connects TRBV15 to TRBJ1-2; D not resolved. CDR1 LNHNV and CDR2 YYDKDF come from the germline V gene (reference sequence). This CDR3 is built from 14 residues. V shed 3 bases and J shed 0 bases, with 8 bases lying between them. CDR3 DNA sequence: TGTGCCACCAGCAGCGCGGTAGCTAACTATGGCTACACCTTC. Encoded protein: CATSSAVANYGYTF.

Only a few counts were recorded for this clonotype. The chain employs TRBV12-3 or TRBV12-4 and TRBJ1-2; possibly TRBD1 for D (5 bases). Trimming cost V 5 bases and J 0 bases, with 13 bases left between them. The CDR3 length is 15 residues. The CDR3 coding sequence is TGTGCCAGCAGTGCAACAGGCCTAGCTAACTATGGCTACACCTTC. Encoded protein: CASSATGLANYGYTF.

The gene calls are TRBV20-1 and TRBJ2-1; TRBD2 agrees at 8 bases. This CDR3 contains 13 residues. Germline-derived CDR1 and CDR2 are DFQATT and SNEGSKA (reference sequence). With V trimmed by 0 bases and J by 8 bases, 3 bases remained unmatched. The CDR3 DNA reads TGCAGTGCTAGAGATTCGGGGGGGCATGAGCAGTTCTTC. Translation gives CSARDSGGHEQFF.

This clonotype was counted a single time. The chain couples TRBV20-1 to TRBJ2-6, with D tentatively TRBD1 (6 bases). Trimming shortened V by 6 bases and J by 0 bases, and 9 bases separated the two germline ends. The CDR3 length is 14 residues. Germline V lookup: CDR1 DFQATT, CDR2 SNEGSKA (reference sequence). The CDR3 coding sequence is TGCAGTGCCGAAGGGGGCTCTGGGGCCAACGTCCTGACTTTC. Protein product: CSAEGGSGANVLTF.

The chain couples TRBV20-1 to TRBJ1-3; perhaps TRBD1 as D (6 bases). Trimming shortened V by 1 base and J by 4 bases, and 14 bases separated the two germline ends. The CDR3 sequence is 15 residues long. The germline CDR1 and CDR2 sequences are DFQATT and SNEGSKA (reference sequence). The CDR3 loop reads CSARVPGARGNTIYF. The CDR3 DNA follows: TGCAGTGCTAGAGTCCCAGGGGCGAGGGGAAACACCATATATTTT.

The genes are TRBV29-1 and TRBJ1-2; possible D gene TRBD1, 6 bases. Germline V gene data show CDR1 as SQVTM and CDR2 as ANQGSEA. The CDR3 covers 14 residues. Trimming shortened V by 2 bases and J by 7 bases, and 17 bases separated the two germline ends. In nucleotides, the CDR3 is TGCAGCGTTGAATCTCTAGGACAGCGCGGTGGCTACACCTTC. Translation gives CSVESLGQRGGYTF.

This clonotype was counted only a few times. This chain connects TRBV18 to TRBJ2-7, with 10 bases identical to TRBD1. This CDR3 comprises 15 residues. Germline V lookup: CDR1 KGHSH, CDR2 LQKENI. J gave up 1 base and V 6 bases, and 6 bases lay outside the gene matches. This chain's CDR3 is CASSLTGGESYEQYF. CDR3 coding DNA: TGTGCCAGCTCTTTGACAGGGGGCGAATCCTACGAGCAGTACTTC.

The chain links TRBV12-3 or TRBV12-4 to TRBJ2-3; 9 nucleotides match TRBD1. The CDR3 extends over 15 amino acids. The ends lost 8 bases at V and 0 bases at J; junction bases unmatched: 6. CDR3 region: CASETGTGSTDTQYF. The CDR3 DNA sequence: TGTGCCAGCGAAACCGGGACAGGGAGCACAGATACGCAGTATTTT.

This chain joins TRBV21-1 and TRBJ2-2; TRBD1, the table's D call, was not compared with the DNA. TRBV21-1 counts as a pseudogene. CDR3 length: 20 residues. The CDR3 loop is CASSDDQQALGTGNTGELFF. The CDR3 nucleotides are TGTGCCAGCAGCGACGACCAACAGGCCCTCGGGACAGGGAACACCGGGGAGCTGTTTTTT.